Sequencing of this T cell receptor (beta chain) was carried out in a study of OX40 agonist ivuxolimab in advanced cancers. Background for the entire study: Ivuxolimab, which targeted the costimulatory receptor OX40 (CD134), was an agonistic, fully human IgG2 monoclonal antibody. Intravenous ivuxolimab was administered to patients every 2 weeks at six dose levels: 0.01, 0.1, 0.3, 1.5, 3 and 10 mg/kg. Among the 50 to 55 dose-escalation patients, roughly 20 had hepatocellular carcinoma, 15 or so melanoma, 9 renal cell carcinoma and 9 head and neck cancer. A male proportion of roughly 80% and a mean age of roughly 55 years, ranging from 23 to 79, were recorded for the dose-escalation cohort. Patients were allowed to have had prior anti-PD-1, anti-PD-L1 or anti-CTLA-4 therapy, and 30% to 40% of the dose-escalation patients had previously received checkpoint inhibitors. Partial responses were achieved by three dose-escalation patients, of whom one had hepatocellular carcinoma and two had cutaneous melanoma. The purpose of peripheral TCRbeta sequencing was to test whether ivuxolimab changed TCR sequence diversity and led to clonal T-cell expansion. The paper reports the monotherapy dose-escalation portion (N of about 56 patients) of the phase I ivuxolimab trial.

V is pared back by 6 bases and J by 15 bases, with 24 bases lying between the germline termini. Sequences SNHLY (CDR1) and FYNNEI (CDR2) are obtained from the germline V gene. The CDR3 runs 15 residues from the cysteine to the phenylalanine. The only DNA kept is the CDR3, 45 bases in frame from the first base. Genomic DNA was isolated from the sorted cells so that the TCRbeta CDR3 region could be sequenced. TCRbeta CDR3 regions were sequenced using the immunoSEQ Assay. The table comes from immuneACCESS by way of TCRdb, which keeps in-frame sequences with V and J called. Part of the clones is missing from these tables; in studies checked, under half for an unresolved V gene and the rest for unknown reasons. This sample is represented by 13,000 to 15,000 clones; about 80% of them were singletons. The top ten constitute less than 35% of the sample. The trial excluded patients who had a history of autoimmune disease or were on systemic immunosuppression. In every dose cohort, peripheral blood was drawn for TCR sequencing at baseline, cycle 4 day 1, and cycle 7 day 1. Samples came from an open-label, multicenter, first-in-human phase I dose-escalation trial of ivuxolimab. Adults with locally advanced or metastatic head and neck squamous cell, hepatocellular, melanoma or renal cell carcinoma were enrolled in the trial. Before TCR sequencing, CD4+ T cells and CD8+ T cells were sorted from peripheral blood as separate populations.

Of note for this clone: This receptor's antigen is unknown. The input lacks base qualities; no much larger clone sits a single base away.

General study outcomes and caveats: After ivuxolimab, more expanded clones were found on average in CD8+ T cells than in CD4+ T cells. At doses of 0.1 to 3.0 mg/kg, clonal expansion of both CD4+ and CD8+ T cells in blood was seen between baseline and week 6. Low levels of normalized T-cell clonal expansion were also seen in some nonresponding patients. In the 0.1-3.0 mg/kg groups, partial responders were among the patients with the lowest normalized peripheral clonal expansion, particularly in CD8+ T cells. The antigen specificity of the clonally expanded peripheral T cells was not determined.

The receptor comes from an adult with an advanced solid tumor such as melanoma, head and neck, liver or kidney cancer. The rearrangement joined TRBV2 to TRBJ1-6; 5 matching bases give a weak D call of TRBD1. The starting material was CD4+ or CD8+ T cells sorted from blood, obtained in a trial of the OX40 agonist ivuxolimab. The CDR3 region: CASSVGQLGDLHLHF. The DNA reads as follows: TGTGCCAGCAGCGTCGGACAATTGGGGGATTTGCACCTCCACTTT.